This T cell receptor (beta chain) was sequenced during a study of identical twins. CDR1 is SGDLS, CDR2 YYNGEE, per germline. V shed 3 bases and J shed 5 bases, with 14 bases lying between them. The CDR3 length is 14 residues. Addition of a universal primer site occurred through template switching, and cDNA carried unique molecular identifiers. One entry per CDR3 protein results from TCRdb running MiXCR on the 5' RACE reads. The sample includes some 790,000 distinct CDR3 sequences, 15% to 20% of them seen just once. Only a few counts were recorded for this clonotype. The sample was also linked to a second study, of T cells expressing NK-cell markers. This second study says: No clear determination of HCMV specificity was made for expanded NKG2C+ T cell clones.

This clonotype was sampled from a young woman in good health. This sequence joins TRBV9 and TRBJ2-5; possibly TRBD2 for D (5 bases). Sequenced sample: PBMCs. The CDR3 protein is CASSGSAGTETQYF. The DNA for the CDR3 is TGTGCCAGCAGCGGGTCCGCGGGTACGGAGACCCAGTACTTC.